The 27 T cell receptor beta chains given below trace back to one sample, sequenced in a study of blood T cells in healthy people across ages. Alongside a J-beta primer mix, a sample-barcoded 5' primer served in a second PCR lasting roughly 7 to 12 cycles. TCRdb passed the 5' RACE reads through MiXCR, listing each CDR3 protein once. The sample yields 1.8 million or so distinct CDR3 sequences, about two fifths seen once. Sequenced material: blood. The source of these receptors is a human donor in good health.

This clonotype was picked up a small number of times. The chain is built from TRBV4-1 and TRBJ2-6; 7 nucleotides match TRBD1. The CDR3 contains 17 residues. The J segment lost 3 bases and the V segment lost 3 bases, leaving 8 bases of the junction unmatched. Germline loops: CDR1 MGHRA, CDR2 YSYEKL. This CDR3 is CASSHYQGEGGANVLTF. The DNA for the CDR3 is TGCGCCAGCAGCCACTATCAGGGGGAAGGTGGGGCCAACGTCCTGACTTTC.

This clonotype was seen a few times. This chain connects TRBV7-2 to TRBJ1-1; maybe TRBD1 (5 bases). Trimming removed 6 bases from V and 8 bases from J, with 13 bases in between. Germline V lookup: CDR1 SGHTA, CDR2 FQGNSA. This CDR3 has 12 amino acids. CDR3 DNA: TGTGCCAGCAGTCCACGGCAGGGCGAAGCTTTCTTT. Translating it yields CASSPRQGEAFF.

The chain recombines TRBV28 with TRBJ2-7; maybe TRBD1 (5 bases). Trimming stripped 8 bases from V and 3 bases from J, with 14 bases between. Germline CDR1 reads MDHEN; CDR2 reads SYDVKM. The CDR3 has 13 amino acids. The CDR3: CASRPGHGYEQYF. CDR3 DNA: TGTGCCAGCCGGCCAGGGCACGGCTACGAGCAGTACTTC.

Concerning this clonotype itself: An end of the junction does not agree with germline; a read error may underlie this. The V call is TRBV28, the J call TRBJ1-2; no definite D call. This CDR3 is 15 amino acids long. The germline gives CDR1 MDHEN, CDR2 SYDVKM. The CDR3 spells CVSSLEPNLFHGYTF. The CDR3 DNA reads as TGTGTCAGCAGTTTAGAACCGAACCTGTTCCATGGCTACACCTTC.

This clonotype was counted only a few times. The gene calls are TRBV7-3 and TRBJ2-1, with D perhaps assigned TRBD1 or TRBD2 (6 bases each). Trimming took 5 bases from V and 8 from J, leaving 19 bases between them. The CDR3 is 15 residues long. CDR1 and CDR2 (germline): SGHTA, FQGTGA. DNA of the CDR3: TGTGCCAGCAGCCTCACCCAGGGGAGGTTCCATGAGCAGTTCTTC. This gives the protein CASSLTQGRFHEQFF.

The chain joins TRBV20-1 to TRBJ1-2; possibly TRBD1 for D (5 bases). This CDR3 contains 14 residues. Germline CDR1 is DFQATT and CDR2 is SNEGSKA (reference sequence). V lost 6 bases to trimming and J lost 11 bases, with 25 bases between them. The CDR3 nucleotides are TGCAGTGCGACGGGACGGATAACTACAACTGGGTACACCTTC. The encoded protein is CSATGRITTTGYTF.

In its sample, this clonotype was seen a few times. The rearrangement uses TRBV4-3 and TRBJ2-7, with TRBD1 matching over 8 bases. The CDR3 is made up of 18 amino acids. Germline V gene lookup returns CDR1 LGHNA and CDR2 YSLEER. With V trimmed by 0 bases and J by 0 bases, 10 bases remained unmatched. Here the CDR3 reads CASSQDRTGGPTSYEQYF. CDR3 bases: TGCGCCAGCAGCCAAGACAGAACAGGGGGACCAACCTCCTACGAGCAGTACTTC.

This chain connects TRBV3-1 to TRBJ2-3, with D perhaps TRBD2 (6 bases). V lost 1 base, J lost 0 bases, and 14 bases lay in between. Germline assignment: CDR1 LGHDT and CDR2 YNNKEL (reference sequence). The CDR3 is made up of 17 amino acids. CDR3 sequence reads: CASSQVGVAASTDTQYF. DNA for the CDR3: TGTGCCAGCAGCCAAGTAGGAGTAGCGGCTAGCACAGATACGCAGTATTTT.

There are a few counts of this clonotype. The CDR3 DNA reads TGTGCCACCCGGGGACAGGGCTCCTACGAGCAGTACTTC. As protein: CATRGQGSYEQYF. The chain has TRBV15 and TRBJ2-7; 9 bases are shared with TRBD1. V lost 8 bases to trimming and J lost 0 bases; unmatched junction nucleotides: 2. This CDR3 contains 13 residues. Germline values: CDR1 LNHNV, CDR2 YYDKDF (reference sequence).

This clonotype was seen repeatedly, ten times or more. The V and J genes are TRBV29-1 and TRBJ2-3, with D perhaps matching TRBD2 (5 bases). Between the trimmed V and J ends, which lost 4 bases and 4 bases, there was a span of 12 bases. The CDR3 totals 13 residues. Per germline, CDR1 SQVTM and CDR2 ANQGSEA. This chain's CDR3 is CSVGPEGPDTQYF. DNA of the CDR3: TGCAGCGTTGGACCCGAGGGCCCAGATACGCAGTATTTT.

The V call is TRBV15, the J call TRBJ2-3; no firm D call. Trimming took 0 bases from V and 1 from J, leaving 8 bases between them. Germline V gene data show CDR1 as LNHNV and CDR2 as YYDKDF (reference sequence). The CDR3 has 15 residues. The CDR3 protein is CATSRDRTRTDTQYF. The CDR3 DNA reads TGTGCCACCAGCAGAGACCGGACCCGCACAGATACGCAGTATTTT. Full variable domain (missing parts from reference TRBV15 and TRBJ2-3): DAMVIQNPRYQVTQFGKPVTLSCSQTLNHNVMYWYQQKSSQAPKLLFHYYDKDFNNEADTPDNFQSRRPNTSFCFLDIRSPGLGDTAMYLCATSRDRTRTDTQYFGPGTRLTVL.

The chain combines TRBV7-2 with TRBJ1-5; 7 bases are a match to TRBD1. The CDR3 sequence is 14 residues long. Germline assignment: CDR1 SGHTA and CDR2 FQGNSA. After removal of 4 bases from V and 5 bases from J, the junction contained 5 bases not matched to a gene. In DNA form, the CDR3 reads TGTGCCAGCAGCTCGGGACAGTATTATCAGCCCCAGCATTTT. It yields the protein CASSSGQYYQPQHF. Together with reference TRBV7-2 and TRBJ1-5, the CDR3 gives the full variable domain: GAGVSQSPSNKVTEKGKDVELRCDPISGHTALYWYRQSLGQGLEFLIYFQGNSAPDKSGLPSDRFSAERTGGSVSTLTIQRTQQEDSAVYLCASSSGQYYQPQHFGDGTRLSIL.

The chain combines TRBV12-3 or TRBV12-4 with TRBJ2-3, with TRBD2 matching 8 bases. V lost 5 bases and J lost 3; bases outside the gene matches: 7. CDR3 size: 15 residues. CDR3 in amino acids: CASSRGGSKTDTQYF. The CDR3 coding sequence is TGTGCCAGCAGTCGCGGGGGGAGCAAAACAGATACGCAGTATTTT.

The CDR3 reads CASSLAASGGLSTDTQYF. CDR3 bases: TGCGCCAGCAGCTTGGCGGCTAGCGGGGGGTTGAGCACAGATACGCAGTATTTT. This chain joins TRBV5-1 and TRBJ2-3; TRBD2 matches at 11 bases. This CDR3 contains 18 residues. Trimming cost V 0 bases and J 0 bases; bases outside gene matches: 6. Germline CDR1 SGHRS, CDR2 YFSETQ.

There are many counts of this clonotype. The genes are TRBV12-3 or TRBV12-4 and TRBJ1-5; D call uncertain. V was trimmed by 2 bases and J by 3 bases, leaving 2 bases between them. The CDR3 runs to 12 residues. As DNA, the CDR3 is TGTGCCAGCAGTTTAATCAATCAGCCCCAGCATTTT. Translation: CASSLINQPQHF.

The V gene is TRBV3-1, the J gene TRBJ2-4; 7 bases are shared with TRBD1. Unmatched junction bases numbered 12, after V lost 4 bases and J lost 0 bases. CDR3 length: 18 amino acids. CDR1 and CDR2 from the germline V gene are LGHDT and YNNKEL (reference sequence). CDR3 loop: CASSPRQGPELAKNIQYF. The CDR3, as DNA: TGTGCCAGCAGCCCGAGACAGGGACCAGAACTAGCCAAAAACATTCAGTACTTC.

Concerning this clonotype itself: A read error may produce the germline difference seen at one junction end. This chain uses TRBV7-3 with TRBJ2-1; 7 bases agree with TRBD2. Germline CDR1 and CDR2: SGHTA and FQGTGA. The CDR3 covers 15 residues. The CDR3 bases are TGTGCCTGCAGCCCTCTGGGGGGGGGACACAATGAGCAGTTCTTC. Protein product: CACSPLGGGHNEQFF.

In its sample, this clonotype was seen a few times. The CDR3 coding sequence is TGTGCTAGTGGTTGGGACAGGGGGTATGCAGATACGCAGTATTTT. The encoded protein is CASGWDRGYADTQYF. V gene TRBV12-5 combines with J gene TRBJ2-3, with TRBD1 matching 11 bases. V gave up 4 bases and J gave up 4 bases; unmatched junction bases: 4. Looked up from germline, CDR1 is LGHNT and CDR2 is FRNRAP. This CDR3 spans 15 amino acids. The full variable domain, completed using reference TRBV12-5 and TRBJ2-3, is DARVTQTPRHKVTEMGQEVTMRCQPILGHNTVFWYRQTMMQGLELLAYFRNRAPLDDSGMPKDRFSAEMPDATLATLKIQPSEPRDSAVYFCASGWDRGYADTQYFGPGTRLTVL.

The V gene is TRBV20-1, the J gene TRBJ1-5; D ambiguous. CDR1 and CDR2 from the germline V gene are DFQATT and SNEGSKA (reference sequence). CDR3 length: 14 residues. With 5 bases removed from V and 0 bases from J, the gap between germline ends came to 11 bases. Written as DNA, the CDR3 is TGCAGTGCTCCGGATCTCTATAGCAATCAGCCCCAGCATTTT. Translating it yields CSAPDLYSNQPQHF.

V is TRBV7-3 and J is TRBJ2-1; D unresolved. There are 15 residues in the CDR3. Germline CDR1 and CDR2: SGHTA and FQGTGA. Deletions cut 6 bases from V and 7 bases from J, with 19 bases between. The CDR3 coding sequence is TGTGCCAGCAGTTCCCACGCCGCTTTTCGGAATGAGCAGTTCTTC. This encodes CASSSHAAFRNEQFF.

V gene TRBV3-1 combines with J gene TRBJ1-2; D is undetermined. Between the trimmed V and J ends, which lost 4 bases and 2 bases, there was a span of 8 bases. Germline-derived CDR1 and CDR2 are LGHDT and YNNKEL (reference sequence). The CDR3 is 13 residues long. The CDR3 DNA is TGTGCCAGCAGCCCCAGATTCAACTATGGCTACACCTTC. Translation gives CASSPRFNYGYTF.

V usage is TRBV3-1 and J usage is TRBJ2-1; D gene unclear. V lost 5 bases, J lost 2 bases, and 10 bases lay in between. The germline CDR1 and CDR2 sequences are LGHDT and YNNKEL (reference sequence). This CDR3 is 14 amino acids long. The CDR3 loop reads CASSKRETYNEQFF. The CDR3 coding sequence is TGTGCCAGCAGCAAACGAGAGACCTACAATGAGCAGTTCTTC.

V and J are TRBV30 and TRBJ1-1; possible D gene TRBD1, 6 bases. Germline V gene sequence: CDR1 GTSNPN, CDR2 SVGIG (reference sequence). Trimming shortened V by 5 bases and J by 4 bases, and 8 bases separated the two germline ends. There are 11 residues in the CDR3. The CDR3 sequence is CAWGQFTEAFF. DNA for the CDR3: TGTGCCTGGGGACAGTTCACTGAAGCTTTCTTT. The variable domain in full, completed from reference TRBV30 and TRBJ1-1, reads SQTIHQWPATLVQPVGSPLSLECTVEGTSNPNLYWYRQAAGRGLQLLFYSVGIGQISSEVPQNLSASRPQDRQFILSSKKLLLSDSGFYLCAWGQFTEAFFGQGTRLTVV.

V usage is TRBV7-2 and J usage is TRBJ1-6; no clear D gene. Looked up from germline, CDR1 is SGHTA and CDR2 is FQGNSA. The germline V and J ends were trimmed by 1 base and 10 bases, with 14 bases remaining between them. The CDR3 contains 15 residues. CDR3 protein: CASSLEAAVGSPLHF. The CDR3 DNA is TGTGCCAGCAGCTTAGAGGCAGCCGTAGGATCACCCCTCCACTTT.

The CDR3 reads CASSPLRAGFGTEAFF. The CDR3 nucleotides are TGTGCCAGCTCACCGTTGAGGGCGGGATTTGGAACTGAAGCTTTCTTT. The chain has TRBV18 and TRBJ1-1; D is undetermined. V was shortened by 3 bases and J by 5 bases, with 19 bases between the two germline ends. Germline V gene sequence: CDR1 KGHSH, CDR2 LQKENI. The length of the CDR3 is 16 residues. The whole variable domain, filled in from reference TRBV18 and TRBJ1-1, reads NAGVMQNPRHLVRRRGQEARLRCSPMKGHSHVYWYRQLPEEGLKFMVYLQKENIIDESGMPKERFSAEFPKEGPSILRIQQVVRGDSAAYFCASSPLRAGFGTEAFFGQGTRLTVV.

This chain joins TRBV12-3 or TRBV12-4 and TRBJ2-1; 9 positions match TRBD1. V lost 6 bases to trimming and J lost 8 bases; unmatched junction nucleotides: 8. The CDR3 consists of 14 residues. The CDR3 loop reads CASRPGQGSHEQFF. CDR3 in DNA: TGTGCCAGCAGACCGGGACAGGGAAGCCATGAGCAGTTCTTC.

This clonotype was observed a handful of times. The rearrangement links TRBV25-1 to TRBJ1-1, with D unresolved. The germline CDR1 and CDR2 sequences are MGHDK and SYGVNS. There are 12 residues in the CDR3. V was trimmed by 2 bases and J by 8 bases, leaving 9 bases between them. The CDR3 DNA is TGTGCCAGCAGTGAACGGGGTACAGAAGCTTTCTTT. Its translation: CASSERGTEAFF.